These 17 T cell receptor beta chains were sequenced from one sample in a study of T cells in Graves' hyperthyroidism and ophthalmopathy. TCR beta CDR3 sequences were amplified from RNA transcripts. HTBI primers were employed in a first-round RT-PCR of the TCR CDR3. TCRdb called the multiplex PCR reads again in MiXCR, with one record for every CDR3 protein. The sample has 490,000 or so distinct CDR3 sequences; around a fifth are singletons. The sequencing input was blood. The receptors were gathered from a woman in her seventies with Graves' ophthalmopathy.

This clonotype was counted many times. This sequence joins TRBV29-1 and TRBJ2-5; D ambiguous. The V and J ends lost 3 bases and 5 bases respectively, with 13 bases between them. There are 13 residues in the CDR3. Germline V gene lookup returns CDR1 SQVTM and CDR2 ANQGSEA. Here the CDR3 DNA reads TGCAGCGTTGACATCGACGGAAGGGAGACCCAGTACTTC. Its translation: CSVDIDGRETQYF.

The chain joins TRBV5-6 to TRBJ2-1; 8 bases match TRBD2. This CDR3 is 14 amino acids long. Germline V gene sequence: CDR1 SGHDT, CDR2 YYEEEE. V gave up 4 bases and J gave up 12 bases; unmatched junction bases: 12. The DNA of the CDR3 is TGTGCCAGCAGCCATGGCCGGGGGGGACACAGGCAGTTCTTC. It is translated as CASSHGRGGHRQFF. Variable domain in full (rest from reference TRBV5-6 and TRBJ2-1): DAGVTQSPTHLIKTRGQQVTLRCSPKSGHDTVSWYQQALGQGPQFIFQYYEEEERQRGNFPDRFSGHQFPNYSSELNVNALLLGDSALYLCASSHGRGGHRQFFGPGTRLTVL.

This clonotype was seen more than once but under ten times. This rearrangement joins TRBV6-1 to TRBJ2-1; D is ambiguous. The CDR3 is 14 amino acids. V lost 3 bases and J lost 8, with 14 bases in between. The V gene's germline CDR1 is MNHNS and CDR2 SASEGT. The CDR3 protein is CASSDRSLRDEQFF. As DNA, the CDR3 is TGTGCCAGCAGTGACAGGTCGCTTCGAGATGAGCAGTTCTTC.

The chain is built from TRBV2 and TRBJ1-2, with 7 positions matching TRBD1. Germline assignment: CDR1 SNHLY and CDR2 FYNNEI. The CDR3 loop spans 14 amino acids. V was clipped by 0 bases and J by 8 bases; unmatched bases: 6. The CDR3 DNA is TGTGCCAGCAGTGAAGCGTACAGGGGCCAGGGCTACACCTTC. Protein sequence: CASSEAYRGQGYTF.

As DNA, the CDR3 is TGTGCCTGGAGTGTATTAGCGGGGGGGCCCTACGAGCAGTACTTC. It is translated as CAWSVLAGGPYEQYF. The V and J genes are TRBV30 and TRBJ2-7; 11 nucleotides agree with TRBD2. V lost 0 bases, J lost 2 bases, and 3 bases stayed unmatched. CDR1 and CDR2 (germline): GTSNPN, SVGIG (reference sequence). The CDR3 runs 15 residues.

The gene calls are TRBV7-9 and TRBJ2-7; TRBD2 matches at 11 bases. After removal of 2 bases from V and 3 bases from J, the junction contained 3 bases not matched to a gene. Germline loops: CDR1 SEHNR, CDR2 FQNEAQ (reference sequence). This CDR3 contains 15 residues. The CDR3 is CASSLQLAGDYEQYF. CDR3 sequence (DNA): TGTGCCAGCAGCTTACAACTAGCGGGAGACTACGAGCAGTACTTC.

The chain carries TRBV30 and TRBJ1-6; possibly TRBD1 for D (6 bases). Trimming cost V 0 bases and J 0 bases, with 9 bases left between them. Germline-derived CDR1 and CDR2 are GTSNPN and SVGIG (reference sequence). The CDR3 is 16 residues long. CDR3 amino acids: CAWSVQGSSYNSPLHF. The CDR3 nucleotides are TGTGCCTGGAGTGTACAGGGCAGCTCCTATAATTCACCCCTCCACTTT.

The chain links TRBV12-3 or TRBV12-4 to TRBJ1-2, with TRBD1 matching over 10 bases. The CDR3 is made up of 15 amino acids. Trimming took 6 bases from V and 4 from J; bases not matched to a gene: 8. The CDR3 bases are TGTGCCAGCAGGGATACCGGGACAGGGGCCTATGGCTACACCTTC. Its translation is CASRDTGTGAYGYTF.

The CDR3 here is CASRPPVDEQYF. CDR3 sequence (DNA): TGTGCCAGCAGGCCCCCGGTCGACGAGCAGTACTTC. This chain links TRBV6-1 with TRBJ2-7, with no clear D. This CDR3 region has 12 residues. V gave up 6 bases and J gave up 5 bases, with 11 bases separating them. CDR1 and CDR2 (germline): MNHNS, SASEGT.

The table lists this clonotype with a few counts. CDR3 sequence (DNA): TGTGCCAGCAGTGCACGGGACAGGGGCCTTTTCGAGCAGTACTTC. Translation gives CASSARDRGLFEQYF. The rearrangement links TRBV6-1 to TRBJ2-7; 10 bases agree with TRBD1. The CDR3 runs to 15 residues. J lost 6 bases, V lost 4 bases, and 9 bases had no gene match. Germline V gene lookup returns CDR1 MNHNS and CDR2 SASEGT.

CDR3 protein: CASSIAGGPGDEQFF. For the CDR3, the DNA is TGTGCCAGCAGCATAGCGGGAGGGCCTGGAGATGAGCAGTTCTTC. This chain joins TRBV5-4 and TRBJ2-1; TRBD2 matches at 11 bases. Trimming at V came to 4 bases and at J to 8 bases, leaving 8 bases not matched to a gene. CDR3 length equals 15 residues. The germline CDR1 and CDR2 sequences are SGHNT and YYREEE (reference sequence).

This clonotype was seen at least ten times. V is TRBV28 and J is TRBJ1-1, with D possibly TRBD1 on 5 matching bases. The CDR3 is 16 amino acids. Germline V gene lookup returns CDR1 MDHEN and CDR2 SYDVKM. Trimming removed 6 bases at V and 0 bases at J, with 17 bases between. As DNA, the CDR3 is TGTGCCAGCAGACCCTGGCAGGGAGTCATGAACACTGAAGCTTTCTTT. The encoded protein is CASRPWQGVMNTEAFF.

The chain couples TRBV5-1 to TRBJ1-1; 7 bases are a match to TRBD1. The CDR3 runs 16 residues. Germline V gene lookup returns CDR1 SGHRS and CDR2 YFSETQ. Trimming cost V 2 bases and J 3 bases; bases outside gene matches: 10. This chain's CDR3 is CASSFVGGGRYTEAFF. CDR3 bases: TGCGCCAGCAGCTTCGTAGGAGGGGGCAGGTACACTGAAGCTTTCTTT.

As to this clonotype: This could be a read error, since a much larger clone is one nucleotide away. The chain couples TRBV2 to TRBJ2-2; 9 bases map to TRBD1. Germline V CDR1 and CDR2: SNHLY, FYNNEI. This CDR3 region has 14 residues. The CDR3 DNA follows: TGTGGCACCGGGACAGGGTTGGGCACCGGGGAGCTGTTTTTT. This sequence encodes CGTGTGLGTGELFF.

Ten or more counts support this clonotype. The chain recombines TRBV2 with TRBJ2-1; 10 bases match TRBD2. Germline V gene lookup returns CDR1 SNHLY and CDR2 FYNNEI. The CDR3 is 15 amino acids. The J segment lost 8 bases and the V segment lost 2 bases, leaving 6 bases of the junction unmatched. CDR3 protein: CASSETASGSHEQFF. In DNA, the CDR3 is TGTGCCAGCAGTGAAACGGCTAGCGGGAGTCATGAGCAGTTCTTC. The variable domain in full, completed from reference TRBV2 and TRBJ2-1, reads EPEVTQTPSHQVTQMGQEVILRCVPISNHLYFYWYRQILGQKVEFLVSFYNNEISEKSEIFDDQFSVERPDGSNFTLKIRSTKLEDSAMYFCASSETASGSHEQFFGPGTRLTVL.

Many counts were recorded for this clonotype. CDR3 DNA: TGTGCCAGCAGTTGGGGACAAGGCCATAATGAAAAACTGTTTTTT. Its translation is CASSWGQGHNEKLFF. This chain links TRBV28 with TRBJ1-4; possibly TRBD1 for D (6 bases). Germline CDR1 reads MDHEN; CDR2 reads SYDVKM. The V and J ends lost 4 bases and 4 bases respectively, with 13 bases between them. The CDR3 runs 15 residues.

The chain links TRBV5-1 to TRBJ1-1; possible D gene TRBD1, 6 bases. Germline V gene lookup returns CDR1 SGHRS and CDR2 YFSETQ. The V end was cut by 0 bases, the J end by 3 bases, with 9 bases between. The CDR3 runs 14 residues. CDR3 sequence: CASSLGQADTEAFF. CDR3 DNA sequence: TGCGCCAGCAGCTTGGGACAGGCTGACACTGAAGCTTTCTTT.